What follows describes a single T cell receptor (beta chain). What it binds is unknown. Among the patients, none had received any treatment before thyroid surgery. The data were taken from a study of metastatic and nonmetastatic thyroid tumors. At the level of the study: The comparison covered peripheral blood and tumor or nodule tissue in malignant and benign thyroid patients.

Authors' processing steps: It was from CDR3 differences across clinicopathological groups that a distant-metastasis classifier for papillary thyroid cancer was built. TCRdb re-clonotyped the PCR reads through MiXCR. The V and J calls shown here were made by TCRdb, not taken from the authors' results. The sample shows 35,000 to 40,000 clones, approximately 30% of them seen only once. Study-level results: Relative to benign nodules, malignant thyroid tumors were reportedly characterized by significantly elevated TCR beta diversity in blood and tumor.

The CDR3 spans 16 residues. V was clipped by 3 bases and J by 4 bases, with 17 bases between them. Germline V gene sequence: CDR1 SGHKS, CDR2 YYEKEE (reference sequence). The receptor was derived from a male donor with papillary thyroid cancer or a benign thyroid nodule (not recorded which). Some clones in this sample may be carry-over from other donors' samples. The sequenced sample consisted of blood. The chain recombines TRBV5-5 with TRBJ1-5; possible D gene TRBD1, 5 bases. CDR3 region: CASSSNRDALNQPQHF. The CDR3 DNA sequence: TGTGCCAGCAGCTCGAACCGGGACGCTTTAAATCAGCCCCAGCATTTT.